This T cell receptor (beta chain) was captured by sequencing in a study of CD8+ T cells in alopecia areata (dated by TCRdb to 2016 to 2019). About the study as a whole: Treated patients were enrolled in an open-label pilot trial of oral tofacitinib, 5 to 10 mg twice daily, for moderate-to-severe alopecia areata. Patients received tofacitinib for 6 to 18 months and were then followed off drug for 6 months to check for delayed response and recurrence. In treated patients, disease severity was measured using the SALT score, which gives the percentage of scalp surface area affected. The study used high-throughput TCRbeta sequencing to examine T cell clonal expansion in alopecia areata, in both the C3H/HeJ mouse model and human patients. Scalp tissue and sorted CD4+ and CD8+ peripheral blood T cells from patchy and totalis/universalis alopecia areata patients and from healthy controls were covered by human TCRbeta sequencing. Tofacitinib-treated patients had biopsies at baseline and at 4 and 24 weeks of treatment, with a later scalp biopsy in several patients. Clonality in the scalp was compared among normal scalp (n=4), patchy alopecia areata scalp (n=8), and alopecia totalis/universalis scalp (n=8). The RNA source kit depended on sample type: the PAXgene miRNA kit for fixed scalp, the miRNeasy kit for PBMCs, and the RNeasy kit for mouse skin. Amplification of TCRbeta CDR3 regions was done by immunoSEQ multiplex PCR using 35 Vbeta forward primers and 13 Jbeta reverse primers. On the study overall, not on this receptor specifically: Compared with normal scalp, lesional scalp, particularly in alopecia totalis/universalis, had higher clonality and more expanded CD8+ clones, which suggests antigenic drive. Many expanded lesional clones were found to persist in scalp and blood during tofacitinib treatment, and relapse after treatment cessation may be partly explained by this persistence. TCR sequences shared between patients were less clear than in mice, possibly partly because of HLA diversity in the patient population. Tofacitinib significantly lowered scalp clonality and the number of expanded CD8+ clones among the top 100 scalp clones. Because the treated cohort was small and had just a single nonresponder, larger studies are needed to establish links between baseline CD8+ expansion and response. Scalp TCR repertoire analysis is complicated because resident alphabeta T cells in normal human skin are also sequenced, whereas mouse skin is dominated by gammadelta T cells.

Worth noting for this clone: Its cognate antigen has yet to be identified. No much larger clone is present one base from it, and per-base qualities are unavailable.

Receptor libraries were prepared by the immunoSEQ multiplex PCR assay. RNA was extracted from all samples and reverse transcribed into cDNA as template for TCR sequencing. SuperScript III was used to make first-strand cDNA, primed with a 2:1 mix of oligo-dT and random hexamers. Amplification bias was assessed with a synthetic immune receptor repertoire, and residual bias was removed computationally. The study's own analysis went as follows. Raw reads were preprocessed to remove errors, and CDR3 was defined according to IMGT conventions as the region from the conserved cysteine to phenylalanine. To get clonality, Shannon entropy was normalized by log2 of the number of productive unique TCRs and the result was subtracted from 1. Scalp TCRbeta sequences were cross-referenced with sorted blood CD4 and CD8 repertoires so that the CD4 or CD8 identity of scalp clones could be inferred. TCRdb stores this immuneACCESS table with in-frame sequences only. Part of the clones is absent; in the studies checked, under half of the shortfall reflects unresolved V genes, and no reason is known for the rest. Clonal size and the V and J genes are those of that table, whereas D and trimming came from the DNA. The sample table shows 270,000 or so clones, and roughly 60% are seen once. The leading ten clones occupy 1.8% of the sample.

CDR1 and CDR2 are read off the germline V gene as MNHNS and SASEGT. The CDR3 holds 14 amino acids from the cysteine to the phenylalanine. Solely the CDR3 DNA is kept, with 42 bases framed from the first base. The germline ends are 12 bases apart after V is trimmed by 6 bases and J by 2 bases. The label giving this sample's time point can be read as: 24 weeks on oral tofacitinib. Explained via the paper, the treatment or condition label denotes: oral pan-JAK inhibitor, 5-10 mg twice daily. Lesional scalp punch biopsies and peripheral blood were obtained from alopecia areata patients. PBMCs were isolated by density centrifugation and stained for CD3, CD4 and CD8, after which CD4+ and CD8+ T cells were sorted on a FACSAria.

The chain is made from TRBV6-1 and TRBJ2-3; the D gene is not confidently resolved. The clonotype originates from a human donor with alopecia areata. The sequences come from CD4+ T cells sorted from blood, collected at week 24, from a patient treated with tofacitinib. The CDR3 has the sequence CASSSRDATDTQYF. The bases read TGTGCCAGCAGCTCCCGAGACGCCACAGATACGCAGTATTTT.